This TCR beta chain was recovered during a study of T cell responses to AZD1222 COVID-19 vaccine (dated by TCRdb to about 2021). Looking at the study overall: TCR sequencing was performed for roughly 250 trial participants, of whom some 200 were given two doses of AZD1222 and some 25 were given two doses of MenACWY control vaccine. Trial participants were enrolled by age into subgroups of 18-55, 56-69 and 70-plus years, and approximately 150, 30 and 60 TCR-sequenced participants, respectively, were included in these subgroups.

Trimming at the junction amounts to 0 bases on V and 10 bases on J, and the germline ends lie 9 bases apart. CDR1 and CDR2, looked up from the germline V gene, are KGHSY and FQNENV. The CDR3 covers 12 residues, taking in both the cysteine and the phenylalanine. The sequence is cut down to CDR3 DNA, 36 bases in frame from base 1. What the time point label conveys for this sample: baseline before first vaccination. The sample's treatment or condition label, decoded: meningococcal conjugate vaccine given as trial control. Samples from vaccinated people were obtained from the UK trials COV001 and COV002, which included a single-blind randomized controlled phase 2/3 trial of AZD1222 (ChAdOx1 nCoV-19) in healthy adults. Trial participant PBMC samples were collected at day 0 and day 28 after the second dose for TCRbeta chain sequencing. Broad study findings and their caveats: Nearly half of unique spike-specific TCRs reportedly recognized epitopes outside regions mutated in the B.1.351 and B.1.1.7 variants. The 56-69-year group was small, and its depth increase did not reach significance, likely because of low power. Only six or seven AZD1222 recipients were SARS-CoV-2 seropositive at baseline, limiting conclusions about previously exposed vaccinees. Because no samples from the day 14 peak response were available, repertoires could be characterized only after the peak T cell response. Most participants were white British and females outnumbered males, and the authors suggested that clonal diversity may have been underestimated. CD4 TCRs associated with the vaccine covered the entire spike protein, and the dominant responses were in regions 160-218 and 743-854. After two AZD1222 doses, spike-specific TCR breadth and depth were significantly higher than at day 0 and than in MenACWY recipients.

A word on this clone: Its binding antigen is unknown. The input lacks base qualities; no much larger clone sits a single base away.

The CDR3 regions of human TCRbeta chains were analyzed by immunosequencing. In the source study's methods: TCRs in the repertoires were matched against a reference library of SARS-CoV-2-specific TCRs that had been generated with the MIRA antigen-specificity platform. Breadth was defined as the fraction of unique TCRs that were SARS-CoV-2-associated. Depth was defined as the fraction of total T cells that were SARS-CoV-2-associated. Each spike-specific TCR was assigned to its reactive spike region and to a CD4 or CD8 class using the MIRA data. Log10-transformed breadth and depth values were compared by one-way ANOVA with Sidak's multiple comparisons tests. Not all clones reach the TCRdb copy of this immuneACCESS table, which keeps in-frame sequences only. Checked studies attribute under half of the gap to unresolved V genes and leave the rest unexplained. That table supplies the V and J calls and clone size; D and trimming were determined from the DNA. The sample profile shows tens of thousands of clones; around nine tenths of them were found once. The ten largest clones add up to 3.5% to 5% of the sample.

Material: peripheral blood, obtained on day 0 of MenACWY control vaccination. The V gene is TRBV16 and the J gene is TRBJ1-2; perhaps TRBD1 is the D gene, with 5 bases matching. The clonotype comes from an adult in good health. The DNA is TGTGCCAGCAGCCAATCCAGGGCTTACTACACCTTC. This gives the protein CASSQSRAYYTF.